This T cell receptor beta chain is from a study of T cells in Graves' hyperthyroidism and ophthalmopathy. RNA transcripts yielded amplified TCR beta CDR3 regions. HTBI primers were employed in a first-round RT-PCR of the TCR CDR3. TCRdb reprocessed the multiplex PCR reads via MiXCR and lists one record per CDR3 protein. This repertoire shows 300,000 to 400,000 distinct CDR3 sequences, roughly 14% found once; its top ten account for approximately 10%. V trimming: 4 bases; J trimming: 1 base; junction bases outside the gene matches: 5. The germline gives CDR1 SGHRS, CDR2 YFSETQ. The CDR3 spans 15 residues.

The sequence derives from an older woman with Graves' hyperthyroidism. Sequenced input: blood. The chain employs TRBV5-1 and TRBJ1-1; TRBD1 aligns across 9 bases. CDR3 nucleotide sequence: TGCGCCAGCAGCGGCTCGGGACAGGGGAACACTGAAGCTTTCTTT. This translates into CASSGSGQGNTEAFF.